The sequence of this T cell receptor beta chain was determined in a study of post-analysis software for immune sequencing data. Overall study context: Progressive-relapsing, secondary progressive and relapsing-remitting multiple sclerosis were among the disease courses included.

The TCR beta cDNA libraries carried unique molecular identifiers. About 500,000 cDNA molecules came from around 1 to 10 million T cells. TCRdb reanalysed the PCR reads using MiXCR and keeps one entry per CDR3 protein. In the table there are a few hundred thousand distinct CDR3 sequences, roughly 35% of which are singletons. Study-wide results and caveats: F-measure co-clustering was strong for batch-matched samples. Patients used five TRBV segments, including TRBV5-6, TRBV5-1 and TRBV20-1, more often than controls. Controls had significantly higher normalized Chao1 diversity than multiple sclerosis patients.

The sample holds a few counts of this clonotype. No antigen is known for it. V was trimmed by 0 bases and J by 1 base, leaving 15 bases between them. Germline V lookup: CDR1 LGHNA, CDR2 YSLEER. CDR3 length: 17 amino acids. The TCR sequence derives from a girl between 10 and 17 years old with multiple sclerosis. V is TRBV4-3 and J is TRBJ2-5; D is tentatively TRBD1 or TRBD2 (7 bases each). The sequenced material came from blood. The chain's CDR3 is CASSQDIRGGFQETQYF. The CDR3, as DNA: TGCGCCAGCAGCCAAGATATCAGGGGGGGCTTCCAAGAGACCCAGTACTTC.